The rows below give T cell receptor beta chains drawn from one sample of a study of blood T cell repertoires in COVID-19. Libraries were prepared by immunoSEQ multiplex PCR; TCRdb keeps only in-frame clonotypes and omits some of them. The table lists roughly 190,000 clones, around 95% of them singletons, with roughly 0.76% in the top ten. Sequences were obtained from peripheral blood. These receptors were taken from a man aged 30 to 39 with COVID-19, enrolled during active disease. Both conserved end residues are part of each CDR3. The D gene is left open where the match is weak. A row's size may be missing; if present it is once, few, many or a size class.

CDR3 protein	CDR3 DNA	J gene	D gene	V gene	clone size
CASGPGDRGNIQYF	TGTGCTAGTGGTCCCGGGGACCGGGGGAACATTCAGTACTTC	TRBJ2-4	-	TRBV12-5	-
CASSATRQGYSTDTQYF	TGTGCCAGCAGCGCGACTCGCCAGGGGTACAGCACAGATACGCAGTATTTT	TRBJ2-3	-	TRBV9	-
CASSPPWGDREGNTIYF	TGTGCCAGCAGCCCACCCTGGGGGGATCGAGAAGGAAACACCATATATTTT	TRBJ1-3	-	TRBV9	once
CATSRDRGTNTGELFF	TGTGCCACCAGCAGAGATAGGGGTACGAACACCGGGGAGCTGTTTTTT	TRBJ2-2	-	TRBV15	once
CASSQERDRDNQPQHF	TGCGCCAGCAGCCAAGAACGGGACAGGGACAATCAGCCCCAGCATTTT	TRBJ1-5	TRBD1	TRBV4-1	once
CASSLASGGGANVLTF	TGTGCCAGCAGTTTAGCGTCGGGTGGTGGGGCCAACGTCCTGACTTTC	TRBJ2-6	-	TRBV27	-
CASSLIFTVNYGYTF	TGTGCCAGCTCACTGATATTTACAGTGAACTATGGCTACACCTTC	TRBJ1-2	-	TRBV18	-
CASSNRGMNTEAFF	TGTGCCAGCAGCAACAGGGGGATGAACACTGAAGCTTTCTTT	TRBJ1-1	TRBD1	TRBV3-1/TRBV3-2	-
CASSRTLHTEAFF	TGTGCCAGTAGCAGAACATTGCACACTGAAGCTTTCTTT	TRBJ1-1	-	TRBV19	once
CASSPRTGHGYTF	TGCGCCAGCAGCCCAAGGACAGGGCATGGCTACACCTTC	TRBJ1-2	TRBD1	TRBV4-1	-
CAISEGTGWETQYF	TGTGCCATCAGTGAAGGGACAGGGTGGGAGACCCAGTACTTC	TRBJ2-5	TRBD1	TRBV10-3	once
CASSWRQGSPHNEQFF	TGTGCCAGCAGTTGGCGACAGGGAAGCCCACACAATGAGCAGTTCTTC	TRBJ2-1	TRBD1	TRBV6-5	-
CASSSGTGGWQETQYF	TGTGCCAGCAGCTCGGGGACAGGGGGCTGGCAAGAGACCCAGTACTTC	TRBJ2-5	TRBD1	TRBV11-3	-
CASSTANRAAFF	TGTGCCAGCAGTACCGCTAACAGGGCCGCTTTCTTT	TRBJ1-1	-	TRBV12-3/TRBV12-4	-
CASSFFIEGAGYTF	TGTGCCAGCAGCTTCTTTATCGAGGGGGCCGGCTACACCTTC	TRBJ1-2	TRBD1	TRBV7-9	few
CASSLVFGANTGELFF	TGTGCCAGCAGCTTAGTGTTCGGGGCGAACACCGGGGAGCTGTTTTTT	TRBJ2-2	-	TRBV7-2	-
CASRQTGGGTEAFF	TGTGCCAGCAGACAGACAGGGGGCGGCACTGAAGCTTTCTTT	TRBJ1-1	TRBD1	TRBV6-5	-
CASSQSGQGGIDYGYTF	TGCGCCAGCAGCCAATCTGGACAGGGAGGGATTGACTATGGCTACACCTTC	TRBJ1-2	TRBD1	TRBV4-1	-
CASSPRAGERGTDTQYF	TGTGCCAGTAGTCCGCGGGCCGGAGAGAGGGGCACAGATACGCAGTATTTT	TRBJ2-3	-	TRBV19	-
CASSLGGASTDTQYF	TGTGCCAGCAGCTTGGGGGGCGCAAGCACAGATACGCAGTATTTT	TRBJ2-3	-	TRBV5-4	-
CASSLSGDKYQPQHF	TGTGCCAGCAGTTTATCGGGTGACAAGTATCAGCCCCAGCATTTT	TRBJ1-5	-	TRBV27	-
CAISRDTRYNEQFF	TGTGCCATAAGTCGGGACACCAGGTACAATGAGCAGTTCTTC	TRBJ2-1	-	TRBV19	-
CASRDTVRHGYTF	TGTGCCAGCAGGGACACGGTACGGCATGGCTACACCTTC	TRBJ1-2	-	TRBV5-4	-
CAWGAGTGGGYTF	TGTGCCTGGGGTGCTGGGACAGGCGGCGGCTACACCTTC	TRBJ1-2	TRBD1	TRBV11-2	-
CASSQSGGAGELFF	TGTGCCAGTAGCCAGAGCGGGGGGGCCGGGGAGCTGTTTTTT	TRBJ2-2	TRBD2	TRBV19	-
CASSQDPGRTGELFF	TGCGCCAGCAGCCAAGATCCGGGTAGGACCGGGGAGCTGTTTTTT	TRBJ2-2	-	TRBV4-1	-
CASSPAGTGSYLWINEQFF	TGTGCCAGCAGTCCTGCCGGGACAGGGTCATATTTGTGGATCAATGAGCAGTTCTTC	TRBJ2-1	TRBD1	TRBV27	-
CASRRTSGYGGQYF	TGTGCCAGCAGAAGGACTAGCGGGTACGGGGGGCAGTACTTC	TRBJ2-7	TRBD2	TRBV27	-
CASSPPGTGKGPNYGYTF	TGTGCCAGCTCACCACCGGGGACAGGGAAGGGGCCTAACTATGGCTACACCTTC	TRBJ1-2	TRBD1	TRBV18	-